A selection of T cell receptor beta chains follows, all from one sample in a study of T cells after yellow fever vaccination. MiXCR was run by TCRdb on the 5' RACE reads, yielding one entry per CDR3 protein. Of about 73,000 distinct CDR3 sequences listed, approximately 8% are singletons. Source: CD8+ T cells sorted from PBMCs, taken on the day of the yellow fever booster vaccination. These receptor sequences come from a man aged 30-40 years who received the YFV17D yellow fever vaccine. CDR3s include the opening cysteine and the closing phenylalanine or tryptophan. D genes are given only for firm matches. Clone size is not always given. Where it is, it says once, few, many or a class for expanded clones.

TRBD1,TRBJ2-1,NA,TRBV14,TGTGCCAGCAGCCTAGGACAGGGACATGAGCAGTTCTTC,CASSLGQGHEQFF
NA,TRBJ2-7,NA,TRBV11-2,TGTGCCAGCAGCTTAGTCGGCCCCTACGAGCAGTACTTC,CASSLVGPYEQYF
NA,TRBJ2-3,few,TRBV27,TGTGCCAGCAGTTTATTACTAGTCTCCGATACGCAGTATTTT,CASSLLLVSDTQYF
NA,TRBJ1-1,NA,TRBV20-1,TGCAGTGCTAGAGCAACAGGGTCTCCTGAAGCTTTCTTT,CSARATGSPEAFF
NA,TRBJ2-1,few,TRBV9,TGTGCCAGCAGCGTAAGCCGGGAGCAGTTCTTC,CASSVSREQFF
NA,TRBJ2-5,few,TRBV12-3/TRBV12-4,TGTGCCAGCAGCAGAAAGCCGGGACACATACAAGAGACCCAGTACTTC,CASSRKPGHIQETQYF
NA,TRBJ2-3,NA,TRBV7-9,TGTGCCAGCAGCTTAGTATCCGGGACAGATACGCAGTATTTT,CASSLVSGTDTQYF
TRBD2,TRBJ2-7,NA,TRBV11-2,TGTGCCACCCGACTAGCGGGAAGTATTTACAAGCAGTACTTC,CATRLAGSIYKQYF
NA,TRBJ1-4,NA,TRBV5-1,TGCGCCAGCAGCTCTGACGGAACAACTAATGAAAAACTGTTTTTT,CASSSDGTTNEKLFF
NA,TRBJ2-2,NA,TRBV6-6,TGTGCCAGCAGCCTGGACACGTCCCGGGGGGGGGAGCTGTTTTTT,CASSLDTSRGGELFF
NA,TRBJ2-7,many,TRBV29-1,TGCAGCGCAATCGGGGTCGAGCAGTACTTC,CSAIGVEQYF
NA,TRBJ2-7,many,TRBV12-3/TRBV12-4,TGTGCCAGCAGCCCTTTAAGTAATCGGAACGAGCAGTACTTC,CASSPLSNRNEQYF
TRBD2,TRBJ2-1,few,TRBV28,TGTGCCAGCAGTTCCGTAGCGGGAGCAGATGAGCAGTTCTTC,CASSSVAGADEQFF
NA,TRBJ2-7,many,TRBV28,TGTGCCACCAATGTAGACAGGAGAGAAGACGAGCAGTACTTC,CATNVDRREDEQYF
TRBD2,TRBJ2-1,many,TRBV13,TGTGCCAGCAGCAACCATCAAGCGGGACCCGCAGGAGGTGAGCAGTTCTTC,CASSNHQAGPAGGEQFF
TRBD2,TRBJ2-1,many,TRBV5-1,TGCGCCAGCAGCCCCGGGCAGCGGGAGTTCAGTGAGCAGTTCTTC,CASSPGQREFSEQFF
NA,TRBJ1-2,many,TRBV27,TGTGCCAGCAGTTTCCTGCAGGGCTATGGCTACACCTTC,CASSFLQGYGYTF
TRBD2,TRBJ2-1,few,TRBV4-3,TGCGCCAGCAGCCAAGATTGGGGCGGGGGGTACAATGAGCAGTTCTTC,CASSQDWGGGYNEQFF
NA,TRBJ1-1,NA,TRBV6-2/TRBV6-3,TGTGCCAGCAGTTATTATGGCTGGAACACTGAAGCTTTCTTT,CASSYYGWNTEAFF
NA,TRBJ2-1,many,TRBV6-2/TRBV6-3,TGTGCCAGCCCCCCGAACAATGAGCAGTTCTTC,CASPPNNEQFF
NA,TRBJ2-4,NA,TRBV14,TGTGCCAGCAGCGCCATCGACCCCCCGGATAGGGGCTTGAACATTCAGTACTTC,CASSAIDPPDRGLNIQYF
TRBD2,TRBJ2-7,few,TRBV7-2,TGTGCCAGCAGCTTAGAGTTCGGGGGGGCCTACGAGCAGTACTTC,CASSLEFGGAYEQYF
NA,TRBJ2-7,NA,TRBV29-1,TGCAGCGTTGAGGACAGCGTACCCTCCTACGAGCAGTACTTC,CSVEDSVPSYEQYF
TRBD1,TRBJ2-1,few,TRBV4-3,TGCGCCAGCAGCCACTCGGGGGGACAGGGATTAAAGAATGAGCAGTTCTTC,CASSHSGGQGLKNEQFF
NA,TRBJ1-4,many,TRBV4-3,TGCGCCAGCAGCCAGGGTGGGACTCTGTTTTTT,CASSQGGTLFF
NA,TRBJ2-1,many,TRBV20-1,TGCAGTGCTAGAAATAGCGGAGGGCCCTCCTACAATGAGCAGTTCTTC,CSARNSGGPSYNEQFF
TRBD1,TRBJ2-2,NA,TRBV5-1,TGCGCCAGCAGCTCACTAGGGACAGGCAACTTCGCGAACACCGGGGAGCTGTTTTTT,CASSSLGTGNFANTGELFF
NA,TRBJ2-1,few,TRBV6-5,TGTGCCAGCAGTTACTCGGCAGGGGCCCCCTCCTACAATGAGCAGTTCTTC,CASSYSAGAPSYNEQFF
NA,TRBJ2-1,once,TRBV3-1,TGTGCCAGTCGGCTTTCCCCGTATGGTGGCCCCAATGAGCAGTTCTTC,CASRLSPYGGPNEQFF
NA,TRBJ2-1,few,TRBV6-5,TGTGCCAGCAGTTACTCGTACGGGAGCTATGAGCAGTTCTTC,CASSYSYGSYEQFF
NA,TRBJ2-1,NA,TRBV20-1,TGCAGTGGGAGGACCTTGAGCTCCTACAATGAGCAGTTCTTC,CSGRTLSSYNEQFF
NA,TRBJ2-7,NA,TRBV20-1,TGCAGTGCTAGAGGGAGCCAGTCCCACGAGCAGTACTTC,CSARGSQSHEQYF